This T cell receptor beta chain came from a study of radiation and T cells in renal cell carcinoma. V was pared by 0 bases and J by 2 bases, with 6 bases between. The CDR3 runs to 14 residues. Germline CDR1 KGHSH, CDR2 LQKENI. There are a few counts of this clone. Time point meaning: baseline pretreatment blood. This sample's treatment: 15 Gy SBRT to primary tumor, nephrectomy 4 weeks later. Serial blood draws occurred at baseline and 2 and 4 weeks post-SBRT. Here immunoSEQ multiplex PCR was the method, and the copy in TCRdb shows in-frame clones only, minus some. The sample records some 100,000 clones, approximately 80% being singletons.

The receptor comes from a man in his 60s with renal cell carcinoma. The rearrangement uses TRBV18 and TRBJ2-3, with D perhaps TRBD2 (5 bases). The starting material was blood, obtained from a patient whose treatment included radiotherapy and nephrectomy. The CDR3 is CASSPPLATDTQYF. DNA for the CDR3: TGTGCCAGCTCACCACCCCTAGCCACAGATACGCAGTATTTT.